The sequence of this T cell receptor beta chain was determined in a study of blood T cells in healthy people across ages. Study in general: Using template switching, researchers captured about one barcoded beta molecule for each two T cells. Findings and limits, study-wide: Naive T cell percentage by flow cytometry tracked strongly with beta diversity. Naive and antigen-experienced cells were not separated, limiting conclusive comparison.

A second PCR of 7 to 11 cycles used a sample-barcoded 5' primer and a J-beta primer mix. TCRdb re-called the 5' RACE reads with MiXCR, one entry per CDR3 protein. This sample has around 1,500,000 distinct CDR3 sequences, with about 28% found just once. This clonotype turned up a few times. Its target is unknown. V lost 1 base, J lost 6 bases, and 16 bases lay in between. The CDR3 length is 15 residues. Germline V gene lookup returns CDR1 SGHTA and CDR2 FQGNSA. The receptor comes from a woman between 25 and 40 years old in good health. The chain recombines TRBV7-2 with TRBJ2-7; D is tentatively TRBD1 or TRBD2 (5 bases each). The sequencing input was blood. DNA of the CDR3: TGTGCCAGCAGCTTAGGCACGGGGCCGTTTCTCGAGCAGTACTTC. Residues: CASSLGTGPFLEQYF.